The 2 T cell receptor beta chains reported below all come from one sample, sequenced in a study of PD-1 blockade in classical Hodgkin lymphoma. TCRdb keeps only in-frame clones here, not all; method: immunoSEQ multiplex PCR. The table includes 20,000 to 25,000 clones, just over 75% detected once. Each patient's relapse followed autologous stem cell transplantation, and brentuximab vedotin exposure varied. Sequences were derived from peripheral blood mononuclear cells (PBMCs), sampled before the second cycle of nivolumab. The receptor source for this set is a human donor with classical Hodgkin lymphoma.

The chain uses TRBV5-4 and TRBJ1-4; unclear D gene. The germline gives CDR1 SGHNT, CDR2 YYREEE (reference sequence). The CDR3 covers 17 residues. The germline V and J ends were trimmed by 3 bases and 4 bases, with 19 bases remaining between them. CDR3 coding DNA: TGTGCCAGCAGCTCGAAATCTCCCGGGATCCATAATGAAAAACTGTTTTTT. This encodes CASSSKSPGIHNEKLFF.

This clone appeared a single time. The V call is TRBV11-3, the J call TRBJ2-2; 9 bases are shared with TRBD2. Losses at the gene ends were 1 base for V and 4 bases for J; bases not matched to a gene: 4. Germline values: CDR1 SGHNT, CDR2 YENEEA. The CDR3 has 16 residues. In nucleotides, the CDR3 is TGTGCCAGCAGCTTAGGCCTAGCGGGACTCACCGGGGAGCTGTTTTTT. This translates into CASSLGLAGLTGELFF. The complete variable domain, with remaining parts taken from reference TRBV11-3 and TRBJ2-2, reads EAGVVQSPRYKIIEKKQPVAFWCNPISGHNTLYWYLQNLGQGPELLIRYENEEAVDDSQLPKDRFSAERLKGVDSTLKIQPAELGDSAVYLCASSLGLAGLTGELFFGEGSRLTVL.